These 8 T cell receptor beta chains originate from one sample sequenced in a study of blood T cells in healthy people across ages. Through a sample-barcoded 5' primer and a J-beta primer mix, a second PCR was run for roughly 6 to 12 cycles. A single record per CDR3 protein comes from TCRdb applying MiXCR to the 5' RACE reads. The sample has around 1,500,000 distinct CDR3 sequences, over 25% seen once. The sequencing input was blood. The receptor set was obtained from a woman aged 30 to 39 in good health.

This clonotype has just a few counts. This chain connects TRBV20-1 to TRBJ1-1; no definite D call. This CDR3 is built from 14 residues. V dropped 1 base and J dropped 5 bases, with 14 bases sitting between them. CDR1 DFQATT and CDR2 SNEGSKA come from the germline V gene (reference sequence). This chain's CDR3 is CSARGSPLETEAFF. In nucleotides, the CDR3 is TGCAGTGCTAGAGGGTCACCTTTGGAGACTGAAGCTTTCTTT.

This clonotype was detected only a few times. This chain uses TRBV10-3 with TRBJ1-4; 8 bases agree with TRBD1. V dropped 10 bases and J dropped 5; count of bases not matched to a gene: 9. Germline CDR1 reads ENHRY; CDR2 reads SYGVKD. The CDR3 has 14 residues. DNA for the CDR3: TGTGCCACCGGAACCGGGACAGGAAATGAAAAACTGTTTTTT. The encoded protein is CATGTGTGNEKLFF.

This clonotype appeared a few times. This sequence joins TRBV6-5 and TRBJ1-1, with D hard to call. Germline CDR1 is MNHEY and CDR2 is SVGAGI. This CDR3 region has 14 residues. V was clipped by 3 bases and J by 4 bases, with 12 bases between them. The CDR3, as DNA: TGTGCCAGCAGTTATGAGAGGTCGGGCACTGAAGCTTTCTTT. The encoded protein is CASSYERSGTEAFF.

This clonotype has just a few counts. This rearrangement joins TRBV7-9 to TRBJ2-7; D not resolved. The CDR3 has 15 amino acids. V dropped 5 bases and J dropped 5 bases, with 19 bases sitting between them. In germline, CDR1 is SEHNR, CDR2 FQNEAQ (reference sequence). The CDR3 bases are TGTGCCAGCAGCCTTCGAGGTAATATAAGGGACGAGCAGTACTTC. As protein: CASSLRGNIRDEQYF. Full variable domain (remainder filled in from reference TRBV7-9 and TRBJ2-7): DTGVSQNPRHKITKRGQNVTFRCDPISEHNRLYWYRQTLGQGPEFLTYFQNEAQLEKSRLLSDRFSAERPKGSFSTLEIQRTEQGDSAMYLCASSLRGNIRDEQYFGPGTRLTVT.

This clonotype was observed many times. The chain is built from TRBV12-5 and TRBJ2-1; D possibly corresponds to TRBD2 (5 bases). The CDR3 loop spans 13 amino acids. Per germline, CDR1 LGHNT and CDR2 FRNRAP. Trimming removed 3 bases at V and 6 bases at J, with 9 bases between. The CDR3: CASGLGGTNEQFF. The CDR3 bases are TGTGCTAGTGGTTTAGGAGGAACCAATGAGCAGTTCTTC.

This chain joins TRBV2 and TRBJ1-3; TRBD1 matches 8 bases. With 4 bases clipped from V and 2 bases from J, the junction kept 7 bases outside the gene matches. CDR3 size: 16 residues. Germline lookup yields CDR1 SNHLY and CDR2 FYNNEI. The CDR3 loop is CASSARTGLTGNTIYF. CDR3 nucleotides: TGTGCCAGCAGTGCGCGGACAGGGTTAACTGGAAACACCATATATTTT.

This clonotype was picked up many times. The chain employs TRBV5-6 and TRBJ2-5, with D possibly matching TRBD2 (6 bases). Trimming cost V 4 bases and J 5 bases, with 15 bases left between them. The CDR3 is 14 residues long. CDR1 is SGHDT and CDR2 is YYEEEE in the germline V gene. This chain's CDR3 is CASSSLAGWETQYF. Written as DNA, the CDR3 is TGTGCCAGCAGCAGCCTGGCGGGGTGGGAGACCCAGTACTTC.

This chain links TRBV2 with TRBJ1-6; D remains ambiguous. Germline V gene lookup returns CDR1 SNHLY and CDR2 FYNNEI. Deletions cut 1 base from V and 6 bases from J, with 13 bases between. This CDR3 is built from 16 residues. CDR3 residues: CASSEEGPLSNSPLHF. For the CDR3, the DNA is TGTGCCAGCAGTGAAGAAGGGCCTTTGAGTAATTCACCCCTCCACTTT. Together with reference TRBV2 and TRBJ1-6, the CDR3 gives the full variable domain: EPEVTQTPSHQVTQMGQEVILRCVPISNHLYFYWYRQILGQKVEFLVSFYNNEISEKSEIFDDQFSVERPDGSNFTLKIRSTKLEDSAMYFCASSEEGPLSNSPLHFGNGTRLTVT.